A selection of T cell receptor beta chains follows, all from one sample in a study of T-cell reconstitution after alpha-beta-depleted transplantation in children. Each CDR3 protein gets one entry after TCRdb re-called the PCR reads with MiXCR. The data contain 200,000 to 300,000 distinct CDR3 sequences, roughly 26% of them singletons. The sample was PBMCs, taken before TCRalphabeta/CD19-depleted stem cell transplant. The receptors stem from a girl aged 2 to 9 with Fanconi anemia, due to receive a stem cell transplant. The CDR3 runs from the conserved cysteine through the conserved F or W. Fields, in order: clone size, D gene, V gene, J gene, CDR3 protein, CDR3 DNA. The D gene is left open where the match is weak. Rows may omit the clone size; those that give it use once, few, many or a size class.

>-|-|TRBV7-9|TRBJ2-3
CASRPDPLPDTQYF
TGTGCCAGCAGACCGGACCCCCTTCCAGATACGCAGTATTTT
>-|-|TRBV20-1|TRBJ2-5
CSARDWSVVTTSGETQYF
TGCAGTGCTAGAGATTGGTCGGTTGTTACGACCTCCGGGGAGACCCAGTACTTC
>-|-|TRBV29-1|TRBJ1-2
CSVDSGKGYTF
TGCAGCGTTGATTCCGGGAAGGGCTACACCTTC
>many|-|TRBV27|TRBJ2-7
CASSPGSSYEQYF
TGTGCCAGCAGCCCAGGGAGTTCCTACGAGCAGTACTTC
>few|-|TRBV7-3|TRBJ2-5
CASSLTPADKETQYF
TGTGCCAGCAGCTTAACCCCAGCGGATAAAGAGACCCAGTACTTC
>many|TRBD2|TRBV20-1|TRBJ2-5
CSAQGLALASLAGQETQYF
TGCAGTGCCCAAGGACTAGCATTGGCCTCCCTAGCGGGGCAAGAGACCCAGTACTTC
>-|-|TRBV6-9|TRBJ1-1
CASSYRESTEAFF
TGTGCCAGCAGTTATAGGGAGAGCACTGAAGCTTTCTTT
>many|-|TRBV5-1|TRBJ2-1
CASMGNEQFF
TGCGCCAGCATGGGGAATGAGCAGTTCTTC
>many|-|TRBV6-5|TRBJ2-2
CASSSPGIYHTGELFF
TGTGCCAGCAGTTCCCCCGGGATCTACCACACCGGGGAGCTGTTTTTT
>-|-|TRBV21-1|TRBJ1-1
CASSKAGTKEGRNTEAFF
TGTGCCAGCAGCAAAGCTGGGACGAAGGAGGGAAGGAACACTGAAGCTTTCTTT
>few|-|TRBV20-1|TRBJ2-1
CSAPQVLPSSYNEQFF
TGCAGTGCTCCTCAAGTTCTACCCTCCTCCTACAATGAGCAGTTCTTC
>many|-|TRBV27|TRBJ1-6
CASSFVRSPLHF
TGTGCCAGCAGTTTTGTCCGTTCACCCCTCCACTTT
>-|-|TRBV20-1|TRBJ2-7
CSARQGGGEQYF
TGCAGTGCTAGACAGGGGGGTGGCGAGCAGTACTTC
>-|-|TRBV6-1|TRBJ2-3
CASSEADPITDTQYF
TGTGCCAGCAGTGAAGCGGATCCCATCACAGATACGCAGTATTTT
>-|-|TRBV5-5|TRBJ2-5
CASSGWGRLETQYF
TGTGCCAGCAGTGGTTGGGGTAGGCTCGAGACCCAGTACTTC
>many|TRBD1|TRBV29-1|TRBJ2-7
CSVRTGQSSYEQYF
TGCAGCGTCCGGACAGGCCAGAGCTCCTACGAGCAGTACTTC
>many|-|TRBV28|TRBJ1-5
CASSATTGNPQHF
TGTGCCAGCAGCGCCACGACAGGTAACCCCCAGCATTTT
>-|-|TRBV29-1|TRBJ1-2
CSVGDDRYGYTF
TGCAGCGTAGGGGACGACCGGTATGGCTACACCTTC
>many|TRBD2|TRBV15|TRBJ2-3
CATSLAASTDTQYF
TGTGCCACCAGCCTAGCGGCTAGCACAGATACGCAGTATTTT
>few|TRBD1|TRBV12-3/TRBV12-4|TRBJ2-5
CASRGTGAETQYF
TGTGCCAGCAGAGGGACAGGGGCGGAGACCCAGTACTTC
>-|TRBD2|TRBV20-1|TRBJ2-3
CSAAGLAGGRGTDTQYF
TGCAGTGCTGCGGGACTAGCGGGGGGGCGGGGCACAGATACGCAGTATTTT
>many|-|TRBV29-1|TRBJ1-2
CSVEDQGSYGYTF
TGCAGCGTTGAAGATCAGGGGAGTTATGGCTACACCTTC
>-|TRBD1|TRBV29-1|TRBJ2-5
CSVDRVDLWAQYF
TGCAGCGTCGACAGGGTTGATCTATGGGCCCAGTACTTC
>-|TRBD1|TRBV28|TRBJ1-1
CASSFDTGGRTEAFF
TGTGCCAGCAGTTTCGACACAGGGGGCAGGACTGAAGCTTTCTTT
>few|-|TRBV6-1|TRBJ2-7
CASSPRQVWSYEQYF
TGTGCCAGCAGCCCAAGACAGGTTTGGTCCTATGAGCAGTACTTC
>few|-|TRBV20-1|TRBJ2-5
CSASFETQYF
TGCAGTGCTAGCTTTGAGACCCAGTACTTC
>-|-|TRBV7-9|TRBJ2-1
CASSPGCPYNEQFF
TGTGCCAGCAGCCCCGGGTGCCCCTACAATGAGCAGTTCTTC
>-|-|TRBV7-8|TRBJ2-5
CASSLCFIVCGWETQYF
TGTGCCAGCAGCTTATGTTTCATAGTCTGCGGCTGGGAGACCCAGTACTTC
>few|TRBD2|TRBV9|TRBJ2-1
CASSVGREVDEQFF
TGTGCCAGCAGCGTAGGGCGGGAGGTGGATGAGCAGTTCTTC
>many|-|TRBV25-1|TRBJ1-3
CASSELPQDSGNTIYF
TGTGCCAGCAGTGAATTACCCCAAGACTCTGGAAACACCATATATTTT